The 7 T cell receptor beta chains below were found in one sample sequenced in a study of early T cells in non-severe SARS-CoV-2 infection. TCRdb recomputed calls from the 5' RACE reads with MiXCR, one row per CDR3 protein. The sample holds some 36,000 distinct CDR3 sequences; 5.9% are singletons and the top ten take under 5.5%. The sample taken for sequencing was whole blood. These receptors all stem from an adult who was a healthcare worker with PCR-confirmed SARS-CoV-2 infection or an uninfected control (not recorded which).

This clonotype was recorded many times. The chain couples TRBV27 to TRBJ2-7; 9 bases line up with TRBD2. With 5 bases clipped from V and 0 bases from J, the junction kept 5 bases outside the gene matches. The CDR3 covers 15 residues. Germline values: CDR1 MNHEY, CDR2 SMNVEV (reference sequence). CDR3 sequence: CASSIAGESSYEQYF. The CDR3 DNA sequence: TGTGCCAGCAGTATAGCGGGGGAGAGCTCCTACGAGCAGTACTTC.

This clonotype was recorded many times. J is TRBJ2-3 and V is TRBV5-6; 8 bases are a match to TRBD1. This CDR3 has 12 residues. The trim removed 0 bases at V and 14 bases at J, leaving 5 bases unmatched. Germline V lookup: CDR1 SGHDT, CDR2 YYEEEE. Here the CDR3 reads CASSLDRGARYF. The CDR3 DNA is TGTGCCAGCAGCTTGGACAGGGGGGCCAGGTATTTT.

At least ten counts were recorded for this clonotype. The chain joins TRBV20-1 to TRBJ1-1; TRBD1 might be the D (6 bases). Trimming removed 5 bases at V and 0 bases at J, with 10 bases between. Germline assignment: CDR1 DFQATT and CDR2 SNEGSKA (reference sequence). This CDR3 spans 13 amino acids. The CDR3: CSAGGTLNTEAFF. CDR3 in DNA: TGCAGTGCTGGGGGGACACTGAACACTGAAGCTTTCTTT.

The chain has TRBV11-2 and TRBJ2-2; TRBD2 matches 7 bases. This CDR3 has 18 residues. Trimming cost V 0 bases and J 0 bases; bases outside gene matches: 7. CDR1 SGHAT and CDR2 FQNNGV come from the germline V gene. The CDR3 sequence: CASSLDIGGFANTGELFF. The CDR3 DNA sequence: TGTGCCAGCAGCTTAGATATCGGGGGGTTCGCGAACACCGGGGAGCTGTTTTTT.

Many counts were recorded for this clonotype. The rearrangement uses TRBV7-4 and TRBJ2-2; 13 nucleotides agree with TRBD2. Germline V CDR1 and CDR2: SGHVT, SQSDAQ. This CDR3 has 16 amino acids. Germline trimming cut 5 bases from V and 4 bases from J; bases unmatched to any gene: 4. CDR3 sequence reads: CASSAGLAGLTGELFF. The CDR3 DNA reads TGTGCCAGCAGCGCGGGACTAGCGGGACTCACCGGGGAGCTGTTTTTT.

This clonotype was found many times. The CDR3 is CSATSFDEQFF. CDR3 nucleotides: TGCAGTGCTACGTCATTCGATGAGCAGTTCTTC. V is TRBV20-1 and J is TRBJ2-1; unclear D gene. Germline V gene lookup returns CDR1 DFQATT and CDR2 SNEGSKA (reference sequence). Trimming cost V 4 bases and J 8 bases, with 9 bases left between them. The CDR3 has 11 amino acids.

The chain joins TRBV7-9 to TRBJ1-1; possible D gene TRBD1, 5 bases. V was clipped by 1 base and J by 7 bases, with 13 bases between them. The CDR3 loop spans 14 amino acids. CDR1 is SEHNR, CDR2 FQNEAQ, per germline (reference sequence). CDR3 residues: CASSLDGRVGEAFF. In nucleotides, the CDR3 is TGTGCCAGCAGCTTAGACGGCAGGGTCGGTGAAGCTTTCTTT.